This entry is about one T cell receptor beta chain. The authors' processing: Scientists estimated how many nucleated cells there were by amplifying reference gene primers. Some clones are missing from TCRdb's copy, which holds only in-frame ones; the method was immunoSEQ multiplex PCR. V, J and clone size are those of that table, while D and trimming were read from the DNA. The data contain 85,000 to 100,000 clones, about 76% of them singletons. The data belong to a study of blood T cell repertoires in COVID-19. Study overall: Sites across the United States, Italy and Spain contributed samples from acute and convalescent COVID-19.

The CDR3 contains 17 residues. V gave up 4 bases and J gave up 1 base; unmatched junction bases: 7. Germline V lookup: CDR1 SGHRS, CDR2 YFSETQ. The sample taken for sequencing was peripheral blood. This rearrangement joins TRBV5-1 to TRBJ2-2, with TRBD2 identical over 10 bases. The receptor comes from a human donor in a cohort sampled during active COVID-19. This CDR3 reads CASSRTLAGGNTGELFF. CDR3 sequence (DNA): TGCGCCAGCAGCCGGACTTTAGCGGGAGGGAACACCGGGGAGCTGTTTTTT. Variable domain in full (rest from reference TRBV5-1 and TRBJ2-2): KAGVTQTPRYLIKTRGQQVTLSCSPISGHRSVSWYQQTPGQGLQFLFEYFSETQRNKGNFPGRFSGRQFSNSRSEMNVSTLELGDSALYLCASSRTLAGGNTGELFFGEGSRLTVL.